These 3 T cell receptor beta chains came from one sample sequenced in a study of cytomegalovirus exposure and HLA in healthy donors. The study ran its PCR with 60 Vbeta and 13 Jbeta primers. Libraries were prepared by immunoSEQ multiplex PCR; TCRdb keeps only in-frame clonotypes and omits some of them. The sample includes just over 150,000 clones, around four fifths of them seen just once. The source material was PBMCs. The receptors were gathered from a woman aged 30 to 39 in good health and CMV-seronegative.

This clone showed up just a few times. The chain joins TRBV2 to TRBJ2-2; D possibly corresponds to TRBD1 (5 bases). Germline V gene data show CDR1 as SNHLY and CDR2 as FYNNEI. The CDR3 extends over 14 amino acids. The germline V and J ends were trimmed by 7 bases and 3 bases, with 12 bases remaining between them. The CDR3 protein is CASTIGAYTGELFF. The CDR3, as DNA: TGTGCCAGCACCATAGGGGCCTACACCGGGGAGCTGTTTTTT.

As concerns this clone: The sample holds other DNA sequences that translate to the same CDR3. The chain recombines TRBV12-5 with TRBJ2-1, with TRBD2 matching over 9 bases. Germline assignment: CDR1 LGHNT and CDR2 FRNRAP. CDR3 length: 16 amino acids. With V trimmed by 1 base and J by 2 bases, 3 bases remained unmatched. The CDR3 nucleotides are TGTGCTAGTGGTTTGGAGGGACTAGCAGCCTACAATGAGCAGTTCTTC. It specifies CASGLEGLAAYNEQFF.

The chain uses TRBV7-9 and TRBJ1-3, with D hard to call. CDR3 length: 13 amino acids. Germline CDR1 SEHNR, CDR2 FQNEAQ (reference sequence). The germline V and J ends were trimmed by 7 bases and 0 bases, with 7 bases remaining between them. The CDR3 DNA reads as TGTGCCAGCAACCCGAGCTCTGGAAACACCATATATTTT. Residues: CASNPSSGNTIYF.